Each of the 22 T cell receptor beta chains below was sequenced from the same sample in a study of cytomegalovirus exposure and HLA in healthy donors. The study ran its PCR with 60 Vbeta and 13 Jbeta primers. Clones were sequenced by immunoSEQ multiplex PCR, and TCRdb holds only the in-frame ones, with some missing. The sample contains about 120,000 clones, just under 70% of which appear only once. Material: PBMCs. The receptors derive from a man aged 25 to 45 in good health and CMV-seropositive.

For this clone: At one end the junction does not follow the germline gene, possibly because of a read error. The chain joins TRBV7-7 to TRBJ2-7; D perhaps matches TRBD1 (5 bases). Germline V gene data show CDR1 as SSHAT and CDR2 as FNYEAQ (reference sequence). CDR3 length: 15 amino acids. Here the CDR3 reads CASSLAAGSSYEQYF. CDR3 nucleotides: TGTGCTAGCAGCTTAGCAGCAGGGTCCTCCTACGAGCAGTACTTC.

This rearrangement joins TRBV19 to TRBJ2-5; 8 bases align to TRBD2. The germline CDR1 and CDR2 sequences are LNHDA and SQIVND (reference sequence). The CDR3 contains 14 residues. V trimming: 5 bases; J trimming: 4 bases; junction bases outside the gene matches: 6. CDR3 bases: TGTGCCAGTAGTCCGGGACTAGTGGGAGAGACCCAGTACTTC. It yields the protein CASSPGLVGETQYF.

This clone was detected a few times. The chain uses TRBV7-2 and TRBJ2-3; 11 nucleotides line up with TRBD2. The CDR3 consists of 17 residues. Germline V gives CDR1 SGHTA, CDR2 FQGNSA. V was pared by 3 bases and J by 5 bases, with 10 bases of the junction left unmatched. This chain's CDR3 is CASSFLAGGGREDTQYF. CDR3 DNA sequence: TGTGCCAGCAGCTTCTTAGCGGGAGGGGGTCGGGAAGATACGCAGTATTTT.

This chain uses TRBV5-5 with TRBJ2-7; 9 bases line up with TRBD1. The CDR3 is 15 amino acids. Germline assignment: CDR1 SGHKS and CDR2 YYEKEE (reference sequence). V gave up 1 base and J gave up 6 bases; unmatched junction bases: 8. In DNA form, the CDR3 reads TGTGCCAGCAGCTTGCCCGGGACAGGGCTATCCGAGCAGTACTTC. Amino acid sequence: CASSLPGTGLSEQYF.

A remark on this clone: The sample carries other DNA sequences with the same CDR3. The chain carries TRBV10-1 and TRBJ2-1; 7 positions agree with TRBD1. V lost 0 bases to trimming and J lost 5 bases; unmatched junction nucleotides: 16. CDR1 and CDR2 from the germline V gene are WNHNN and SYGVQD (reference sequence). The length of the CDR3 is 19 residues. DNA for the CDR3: TGCGCCAGCAGTGAGTCAGGGGGACAGTTCCTACGATCACACAATGAGCAGTTCTTC. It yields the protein CASSESGGQFLRSHNEQFF.

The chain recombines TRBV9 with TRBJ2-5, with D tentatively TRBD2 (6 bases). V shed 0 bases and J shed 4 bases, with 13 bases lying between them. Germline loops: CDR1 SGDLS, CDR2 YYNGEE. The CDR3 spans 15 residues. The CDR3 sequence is CASSVGLASRETQYF. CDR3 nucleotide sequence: TGTGCCAGCAGCGTAGGCCTAGCGAGCAGAGAGACCCAGTACTTC.

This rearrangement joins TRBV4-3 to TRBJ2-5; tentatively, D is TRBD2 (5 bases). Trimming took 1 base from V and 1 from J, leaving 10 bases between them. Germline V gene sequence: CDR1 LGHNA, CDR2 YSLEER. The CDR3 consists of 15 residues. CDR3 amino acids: CASSQVGRFQETQYF. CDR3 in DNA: TGCGCCAGCAGCCAAGTAGGGAGATTCCAAGAGACCCAGTACTTC.

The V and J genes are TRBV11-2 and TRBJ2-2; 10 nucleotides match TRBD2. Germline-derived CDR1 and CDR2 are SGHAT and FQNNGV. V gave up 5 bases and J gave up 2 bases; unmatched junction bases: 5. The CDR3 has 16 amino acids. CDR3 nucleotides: TGTGCCAGCAGCGTCGGACTAGCGGCCAACACCGGGGAGCTGTTTTTT. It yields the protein CASSVGLAANTGELFF.

CDR3 amino acids: CAWSVLDKQETQYF. DNA of the CDR3: TGTGCCTGGAGTGTACTCGACAAACAAGAGACCCAGTACTTC. V and J are TRBV30 and TRBJ2-5; D is unclear. Per the germline V gene, CDR1 is GTSNPN and CDR2 is SVGIG (reference sequence). The V end lost 0 bases, the J end lost 2 bases, and 10 bases lay between the germline ends. The CDR3 consists of 14 residues.

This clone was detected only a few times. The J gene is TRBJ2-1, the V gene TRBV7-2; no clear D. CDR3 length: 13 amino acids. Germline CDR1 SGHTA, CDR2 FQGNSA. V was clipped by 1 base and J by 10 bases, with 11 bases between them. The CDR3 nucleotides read TGTGCCAGCAGCTTAGGTTACTATCGAGAGCAGTTCTTC. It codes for CASSLGYYREQFF.

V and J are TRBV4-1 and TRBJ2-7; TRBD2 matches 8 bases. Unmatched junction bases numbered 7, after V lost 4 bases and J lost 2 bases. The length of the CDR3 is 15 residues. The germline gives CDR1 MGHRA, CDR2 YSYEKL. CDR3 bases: TGCGCCAGCAGCCCTTCGGGGGGGGCCCCCTACGAGCAGTACTTC. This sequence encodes CASSPSGGAPYEQYF.

In DNA, the CDR3 is TGTGCCATCGCTCAGGGGTTGGGCACAGATACGCAGTATTTT. Translating gives CAIAQGLGTDTQYF. The chain links TRBV5-5 to TRBJ2-3; D possibly corresponds to TRBD1 (6 bases). The ends were cut back, 9 bases at V and 1 base at J, with 15 bases in the middle. The CDR3 loop spans 14 amino acids. CDR1 is SGHKS, CDR2 YYEKEE, per germline (reference sequence). The full variable domain, with the rest looked up from reference TRBV5-5 and TRBJ2-3, is DAGVTQSPTHLIKTRGQQVTLRCSPISGHKSVSWYQQVLGQGPQFIFQYYEKEERGRGNFPDRFSARQFPNYSSELNVNALLLGDSALYLCAIAQGLGTDTQYFGPGTRLTVL.

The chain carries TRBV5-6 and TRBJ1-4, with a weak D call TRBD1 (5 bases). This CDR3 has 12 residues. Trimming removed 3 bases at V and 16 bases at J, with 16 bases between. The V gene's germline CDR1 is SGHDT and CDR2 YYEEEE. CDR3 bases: TGTGCCAGCAGCTCCCCGACAGACATCCAGTTTTTT. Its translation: CASSSPTDIQFF.

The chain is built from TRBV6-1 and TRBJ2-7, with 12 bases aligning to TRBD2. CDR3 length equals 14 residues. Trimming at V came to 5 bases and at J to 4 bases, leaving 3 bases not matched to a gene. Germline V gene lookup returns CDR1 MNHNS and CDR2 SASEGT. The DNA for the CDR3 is TGTGCCAGCAGTCTAGCGGGGGGGCGATACGAGCAGTACTTC. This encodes CASSLAGGRYEQYF.

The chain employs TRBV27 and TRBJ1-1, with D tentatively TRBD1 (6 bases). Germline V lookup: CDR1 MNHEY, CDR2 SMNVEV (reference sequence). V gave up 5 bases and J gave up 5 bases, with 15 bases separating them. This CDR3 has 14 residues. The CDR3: CASSRQTGSTEAFF. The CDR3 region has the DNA TGTGCCAGCAGTCGACAGACAGGATCAACTGAAGCTTTCTTT.

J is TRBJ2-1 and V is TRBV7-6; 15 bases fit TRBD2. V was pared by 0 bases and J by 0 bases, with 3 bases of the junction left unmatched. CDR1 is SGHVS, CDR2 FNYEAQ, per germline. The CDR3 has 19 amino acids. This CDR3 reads CASSLAGTSGRHSYNEQFF. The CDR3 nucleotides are TGTGCCAGCAGCTTAGCTGGGACTAGCGGGAGGCACTCCTACAATGAGCAGTTCTTC.

The CDR3 nucleotides read TGTGCCAGCAGCCCTTTGGACAGGCCCCTCTATGGCTACACCTTC. This encodes CASSPLDRPLYGYTF. The chain couples TRBV11-2 to TRBJ1-2, with TRBD1 identical over 7 bases. This CDR3 has 15 residues. Germline V gene sequence: CDR1 SGHAT, CDR2 FQNNGV. The V gene end was trimmed by 5 bases and the J gene end by 4 bases; junction bases not matched to a gene: 10.

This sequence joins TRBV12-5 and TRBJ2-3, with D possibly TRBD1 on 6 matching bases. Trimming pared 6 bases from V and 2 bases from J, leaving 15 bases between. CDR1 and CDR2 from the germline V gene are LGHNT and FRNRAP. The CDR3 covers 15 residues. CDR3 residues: CASGLDSPTTDTQYF. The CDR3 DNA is TGTGCTAGTGGCCTGGACAGTCCAACCACAGATACGCAGTATTTT.

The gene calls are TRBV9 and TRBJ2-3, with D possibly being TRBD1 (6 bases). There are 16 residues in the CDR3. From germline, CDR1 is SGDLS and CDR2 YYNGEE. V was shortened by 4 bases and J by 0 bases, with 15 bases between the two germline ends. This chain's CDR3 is CASSRTRGRSTDTQYF. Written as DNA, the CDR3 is TGTGCCAGCAGCCGAACCAGGGGACGTAGCACAGATACGCAGTATTTT.

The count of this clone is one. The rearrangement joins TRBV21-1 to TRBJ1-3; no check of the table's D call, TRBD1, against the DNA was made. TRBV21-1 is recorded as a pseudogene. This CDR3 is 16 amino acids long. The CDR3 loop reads CARNKRQGLAGNTIYF. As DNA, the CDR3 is TGTGCCCGCAATAAGAGACAGGGGTTGGCGGGAAACACCATATATTTT.

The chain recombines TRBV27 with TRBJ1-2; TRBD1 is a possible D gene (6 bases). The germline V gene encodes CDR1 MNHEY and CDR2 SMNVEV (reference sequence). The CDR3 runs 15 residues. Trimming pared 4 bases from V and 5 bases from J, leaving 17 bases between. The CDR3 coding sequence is TGTGCCAGCAGTTCTCCATTAGGGGGGGATTATGGCTACACCTTC. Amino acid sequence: CASSSPLGGDYGYTF.

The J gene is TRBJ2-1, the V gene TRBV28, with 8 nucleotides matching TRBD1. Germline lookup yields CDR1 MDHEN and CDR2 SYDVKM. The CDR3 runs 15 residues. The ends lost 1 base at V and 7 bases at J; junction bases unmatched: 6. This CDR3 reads CASSLFAGGRNEQFF. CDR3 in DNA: TGTGCCAGCAGTTTATTTGCAGGGGGCAGGAATGAGCAGTTCTTC.